These 4 T cell receptor beta chains came from one sample sequenced in a study of blood T cell repertoires in COVID-19. Sequencing used immunoSEQ multiplex PCR; TCRdb keeps in-frame clones, though not all of them. The sample has just under 85,000 clones; around 87% are singletons. The sequenced sample consisted of peripheral blood. The receptors derive from a man aged 80 or over with active or convalescent COVID-19.

J is TRBJ1-3 and V is TRBV10-1, with D hard to call. V gave up 8 bases and J gave up 0 bases, with 8 bases separating them. This CDR3 is 13 amino acids long. Germline CDR1 and CDR2: WNHNN and SYGVQD (reference sequence). CDR3 residues: CASGPSSGNTIYF. The CDR3 coding sequence is TGCGCCAGCGGTCCGAGCTCTGGAAACACCATATATTTT.

The rearrangement uses TRBV19 and TRBJ2-5; TRBD1 might be the D (5 bases). The length of the CDR3 is 15 residues. Germline CDR1 reads LNHDA; CDR2 reads SQIVND (reference sequence). Deletions cut 3 bases from V and 5 bases from J, with 16 bases between. The CDR3 is CASSIVGHQGETQYF. DNA of the CDR3: TGTGCCAGTAGTATCGTAGGACATCAGGGCGAGACCCAGTACTTC.

The V gene is TRBV6-5, the J gene TRBJ2-1; tentative D call: TRBD2 (5 bases). Trimming pared 4 bases from V and 0 bases from J, leaving 10 bases between. The CDR3 totals 15 residues. In germline, CDR1 is MNHEY, CDR2 SVGAGI. The CDR3: CASSLFGSSYNEQFF. Written as DNA, the CDR3 is TGTGCCAGCAGTTTATTTGGGAGCTCCTACAATGAGCAGTTCTTC.

The chain recombines TRBV7-3 with TRBJ2-5; weak D call: TRBD2 (6 bases). The CDR3 loop spans 14 amino acids. Trimming cost V 3 bases and J 3 bases, with 11 bases left between them. CDR1 is SGHTA and CDR2 is FQGTGA in the germline V gene. The CDR3 loop reads CASSLSGVEETQYF. CDR3 sequence (DNA): TGTGCCAGCAGCTTGTCGGGAGTCGAAGAGACCCAGTACTTC. Full variable domain (remainder filled in from reference TRBV7-3 and TRBJ2-5): GAGVSQTPSNKVTEKGKYVELRCDPISGHTALYWYRQSLGQGPEFLIYFQGTGAADDSGLPNDRFFAVRPEGSVSTLKIQRTERGDSAVYLCASSLSGVEETQYFGPGTRLLVL.